The 10 T cell receptor beta chains below come from one sample, sequenced in a study of PD-1 blockade in classical Hodgkin lymphoma. Here immunoSEQ multiplex PCR was the method, and the copy in TCRdb shows in-frame clones only, minus some. The table has about 90,000 clones, 85% to 95% seen once. All patients relapsed after autologous stem cell transplantation, and brentuximab vedotin exposure varied. The source material was peripheral blood mononuclear cells (PBMCs), sampled before the second cycle of nivolumab. All receptors derive from a human donor with classical Hodgkin lymphoma.

V and J are TRBV4-2 and TRBJ2-5; tentative D call: TRBD2 (7 bases). CDR1 LGHNA and CDR2 YNFKEQ come from the germline V gene. Trimming removed 3 bases at V and 4 bases at J, with 18 bases between. This CDR3 comprises 16 residues. CDR3 sequence: CASSQARTRGSETQYF. CDR3 DNA: TGTGCCAGCAGCCAGGCCCGGACTAGGGGGTCAGAGACCCAGTACTTC.

The genes are TRBV4-1 and TRBJ2-5; D is possibly TRBD2 (5 bases). The V end lost 3 bases, the J end lost 7 bases, and 9 bases lay between the germline ends. Germline CDR1 reads MGHRA; CDR2 reads YSYEKL. This CDR3 contains 12 residues. The CDR3 DNA follows: TGCGCCAGCAGCCAGGCGGGTGGGACCCAGTACTTC. Its translation: CASSQAGGTQYF.

This chain links TRBV27 with TRBJ2-7, with 7 bases fitting TRBD2. Trimming took 2 bases from V and 1 from J; bases not matched to a gene: 2. This CDR3 comprises 14 residues. Looked up from germline, CDR1 is MNHEY and CDR2 is SMNVEV (reference sequence). CDR3 loop: CASSLAGASYEQYF. CDR3 nucleotides: TGTGCCAGCAGTTTAGCGGGAGCGTCCTACGAGCAGTACTTC.

The chain recombines TRBV29-1 with TRBJ1-2; 7 bases map to TRBD1. With 0 bases clipped from V and 14 bases from J, the junction kept 6 bases outside the gene matches. Germline-derived CDR1 and CDR2 are SQVTM and ANQGSEA. The CDR3 has 11 residues. The CDR3 bases are TGCAGCGTTGAAGACAGACAGGGAAGGACCTTC. Protein: CSVEDRQGRTF.

The chain couples TRBV5-4 to TRBJ1-2; tentatively, D is TRBD1 (5 bases). The V gene lost 4 bases and the J gene lost 6 bases, with 19 bases spanning the gap. The CDR3 is 15 amino acids. Germline loops: CDR1 SGHNT, CDR2 YYREEE (reference sequence). This CDR3 reads CASSRGGVKGDGYTF. The CDR3 DNA sequence: TGTGCCAGCAGCCGGGGCGGGGTAAAAGGGGATGGCTACACCTTC.

The chain links TRBV27 to TRBJ1-1; no reliable D call. The germline CDR1 and CDR2 sequences are MNHEY and SMNVEV (reference sequence). CDR3 length: 13 residues. V was clipped by 3 bases and J by 1 base, with 6 bases between them. Written as DNA, the CDR3 is TGTGCCAGCAGTTTGGTCCGGAACACTGAAGCTTTCTTT. Its translation: CASSLVRNTEAFF.

In DNA, the CDR3 is TGTGCCAGCTCTCCAGGGTCCTCCTACGAGCAGTACTTC. It specifies CASSPGSSYEQYF. The chain carries TRBV18 and TRBJ2-7; D may be TRBD1 (5 bases). Germline CDR1 reads KGHSH; CDR2 reads LQKENI. The CDR3 spans 13 residues. Between the trimmed V and J ends, which lost 6 bases and 0 bases, there was a span of 9 bases.

The chain carries TRBV29-1 and TRBJ1-1; no firm D call. Per the germline V gene, CDR1 is SQVTM and CDR2 is ANQGSEA. CDR3 length: 13 amino acids. Trimming left V 3 bases short and J 0 bases short, with 8 bases between. CDR3 DNA: TGCAGCGTTGAGAGGACGGTGAACACTGAAGCTTTCTTT. Amino acid sequence: CSVERTVNTEAFF.

This clone occurred once. The chain couples TRBV27 to TRBJ2-1, with 15 nucleotides matching TRBD2. The length of the CDR3 is 16 residues. The junction had 6 bases not matched to a gene; V was cut back by 4 bases and J by 8 bases. Germline V gene sequence: CDR1 MNHEY, CDR2 SMNVEV (reference sequence). CDR3 DNA sequence: TGTGCCAGCAGTTGGACTAGCGGGAGGGCTTATGATGAGCAGTTCTTC. Protein product: CASSWTSGRAYDEQFF.

This clone was recorded only once. The chain uses TRBV28 and TRBJ2-2, with 7 bases lining up with TRBD1. This CDR3 is built from 15 residues. V trimming: 4 bases; J trimming: 4 bases; junction bases outside the gene matches: 6. Per the germline V gene, CDR1 is MDHEN and CDR2 is SYDVKM. The CDR3, as DNA: TGTGCCAGCAGTTACACAGGGGCGCGCACCGGGGAGCTGTTTTTT. Amino acid sequence: CASSYTGARTGELFF.